This entry describes one T cell receptor beta chain. The antigen is unknown. The CDR3 sequence is 14 residues long. V lost 2 bases, J lost 10 bases, and 5 bases stayed unmatched. Per the germline V gene, CDR1 is MNHEY and CDR2 is SVGEGT. The sample belongs to a study of T cell repertoires in cytomegalovirus infection. Overall study context: A matching HLA type, together with CMV infection, was signaled by public TCR beta signatures.

Broader study findings: Frequencies of public TCR beta families were cumulated, and this identified carriers of CMV plus the relevant HLA.

TCRdb reprocessed the reads with MiXCR, giving one entry per CDR3 protein. The data show about 180,000 distinct CDR3 sequences, with less than 25% seen just once and about 25% held by the top ten. This rearrangement joins TRBV6-2 or TRBV6-3 to TRBJ2-1; 10 bases line up with TRBD2. This specimen consisted of CD8+ T cells from cultured PBMCs, obtained from culture after CMV antigen stimulation. The sequence was collected from a human donor in good health (CMV status not recorded). Some clones in this sample may be carry-over from other donors' samples. Here the CDR3 reads CASSYGVAGGEQFF. The CDR3 DNA reads TGTGCCAGCAGTTACGGGGTAGCGGGGGGCGAGCAGTTCTTC.